This T cell receptor beta chain comes out of a study of CD8 T cells in ankylosing spondylitis. TCR beta libraries were made by quantitative 5'-RACE with molecular barcodes. One entry per CDR3 protein, called by TCRdb with MiXCR from the 5' RACE reads. The sample lists just over 300,000 distinct CDR3 sequences; roughly 20% were seen once. Germline CDR1 SGHVS, CDR2 FQNEAQ. The CDR3 extends over 14 amino acids. Deletions cut 6 bases from V and 2 bases from J, with 12 bases between. The sequencing sample was made of blood, either unsorted or a sorted T cell fraction (not recorded which). V is TRBV7-8 and J is TRBJ2-3; D gene unclear. The sequence came from a female donor with ankylosing spondylitis or in good health (not recorded which). The CDR3 is CASSIDGYTDTQYF. The DNA of the CDR3 is TGTGCCAGCAGTATAGACGGCTACACAGATACGCAGTATTTT.